This T cell receptor (beta chain) was sequenced during a study of shared clonotypes between healthy human individuals. Study-wide background: Ranging from 18 to 49 in age, donors were two women and a few men.

Naive-designated CD8 cells lacked CD45RO, were positively enriched for CCR7, and omitted terminally differentiated effector memory CD45RA+ cells. TCRdb keeps only in-frame clones here, not all; method: immunoSEQ multiplex PCR. The repertoire holds about 600,000 clones, with roughly 98% as singletons. CDR1 is SGHNT, CDR2 YYREEE, per germline (reference sequence). The CDR3 covers 16 residues. V was pared by 4 bases and J by 8 bases, with 13 bases of the junction left unmatched. The receptor comes from a man aged 30-40 years in good health. The J gene is TRBJ2-1, the V gene TRBV5-4, with 9 positions matching TRBD1. Specimen: naive CD8+ T cells sorted from blood. In nucleotides, the CDR3 is TGTGCCAGCAGCCATTTACAGGGGGCGCGTTCGTATGAGCAGTTCTTC. Amino acids: CASSHLQGARSYEQFF.